This is a list of T cell receptor beta chains from one sample in a study of early stage breast cancer tumors. Assay: immunoSEQ multiplex PCR; the TCRdb copy retains only in-frame clones and omits some. The repertoire holds tens of thousands of clones, with 75% to 85% as singletons. Material for sequencing was blood. The receptors here all came from a person in their sixties or seventies with breast cancer. CDR3s include the opening cysteine and the closing phenylalanine or tryptophan. The D gene is left open where the match is weak. Size is omitted from some rows. Given values are once, few, many or a class for expanded clones.

d_call	clone_size	j_call	v_call	cdr3_nt	cdr3_aa
.	.	TRBJ2-5	TRBV5-6	TGTGCCAGCAGCCGGGGGTCAGAGACCCAGTACTTC	CASSRGSETQYF
.	.	TRBJ2-7	TRBV29-1	TGCAGCGTTCGGCTAGCTAGATACTACGAGCAGTACTTC	CSVRLARYYEQYF
TRBD2	.	TRBJ2-2	TRBV30	TGTGCCTCGGGGGGACTAGCGAGTTCCGGGGAGCTGTTTTTT	CASGGLASSGELFF
.	.	TRBJ1-2	TRBV9	TGTGCCAGCAGCTCTTCAGGGTGGGGCTACACCTTC	CASSSSGWGYTF
.	.	TRBJ1-2	TRBV7-2	TGTGCCAGCAGCCGGGATTGGGAGGACTACACCTTC	CASSRDWEDYTF
.	.	TRBJ1-2	TRBV19	TGTGCCAGTAGTATAGATTGGACAGCTCATGGCTACACCTTC	CASSIDWTAHGYTF
.	once	TRBJ1-2	TRBV30	TGTGCCTGGAGTGTACAAGGAGGCGGCTACACCTTC	CAWSVQGGGYTF
.	.	TRBJ1-5	TRBV18	TGTGCCAGCTCACCGAGCGGATCTGAGCCCCAGCATTTT	CASSPSGSEPQHF
.	.	TRBJ1-5	TRBV27	TGTGCCAGCAGTTTGCTAGGGGCTGAGCAGCCCCAGCATTTT	CASSLLGAEQPQHF
.	.	TRBJ2-1	TRBV15	TGTGCCACCAGCAGAGATCGGGGGACGCCTCCTGGAAATGAGCAGTTCTTC	CATSRDRGTPPGNEQFF
.	medium-sized	TRBJ2-2	TRBV19	TGTGCCAGTAGTATAGATCAGGGCGGGGCCGGGGAGCTGTTTTTT	CASSIDQGGAGELFF
TRBD2	few	TRBJ2-3	TRBV10-3	TGTGCCATCAGTGCGAATCCCAGGGGACTAGCGGGAGATACGCAGTATTTT	CAISANPRGLAGDTQYF
.	.	TRBJ1-1	TRBV4-1	TGCGCCAGCAGCCAAGTGTTAGACACTGAAGCTTTCTTT	CASSQVLDTEAFF
TRBD1	.	TRBJ1-1	TRBV7-2	TGTGCCAGCAGCTTATCCGGCAGGGGGGCTTCTGAAGCTTTCTTT	CASSLSGRGASEAFF
.	.	TRBJ1-5	TRBV4-3	TGCGCCAGCAGCCAACGACTGGGGGGAAGCAATCAGCCCCAGCATTTT	CASSQRLGGSNQPQHF
TRBD2	.	TRBJ2-3	TRBV30	TGTGCCTGGACCTCTAGGGGCTCCCTCGCTACTAGCGGGAGGGCCAATAGCACAGATACGCAGTATTTT	CAWTSRGSLATSGRANSTDTQYF
TRBD1	.	TRBJ2-3	TRBV5-6	TGTGCCAGCAGCAAGGGACAGATCACAGATACGCAGTATTTT	CASSKGQITDTQYF
TRBD1	.	TRBJ1-5	TRBV2	TGTGCCAGCAGTGTGAGACAGGGCCAGCCCCAGCATTTT	CASSVRQGQPQHF
.	.	TRBJ1-1	TRBV7-2	TGTGCCAGCAGCTTTGACATGAACACTGAAGCTTTCTTT	CASSFDMNTEAFF